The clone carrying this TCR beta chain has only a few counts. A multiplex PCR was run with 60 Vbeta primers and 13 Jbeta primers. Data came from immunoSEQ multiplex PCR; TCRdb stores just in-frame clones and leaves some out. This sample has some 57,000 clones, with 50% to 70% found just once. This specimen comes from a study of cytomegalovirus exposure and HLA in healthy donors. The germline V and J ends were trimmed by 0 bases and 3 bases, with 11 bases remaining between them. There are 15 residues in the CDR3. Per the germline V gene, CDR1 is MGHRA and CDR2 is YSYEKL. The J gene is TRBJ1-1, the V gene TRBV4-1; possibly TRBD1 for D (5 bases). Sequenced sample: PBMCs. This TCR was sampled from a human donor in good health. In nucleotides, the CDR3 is TGCGCCAGCAGCCAAGACAGGGCTCGAGACACTGAAGCTTTCTTT. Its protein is CASSQDRARDTEAFF.